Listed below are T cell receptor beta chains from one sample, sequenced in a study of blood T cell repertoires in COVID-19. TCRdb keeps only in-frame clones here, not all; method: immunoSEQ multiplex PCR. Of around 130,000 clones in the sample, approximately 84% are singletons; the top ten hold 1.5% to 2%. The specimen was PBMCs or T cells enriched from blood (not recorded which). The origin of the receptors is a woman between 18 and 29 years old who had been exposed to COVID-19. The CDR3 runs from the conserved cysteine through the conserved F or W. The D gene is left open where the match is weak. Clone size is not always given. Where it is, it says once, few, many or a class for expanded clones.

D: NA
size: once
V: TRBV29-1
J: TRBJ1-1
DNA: TGCAGCGGTGCGGGCAGAATAGGCACTGAAGCTTTCTTT
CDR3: CSGAGRIGTEAFF

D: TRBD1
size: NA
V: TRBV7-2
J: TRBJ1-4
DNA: TGTGCCAGCACCCTTAGCGGTCAGGGGGCCGAAAAACTGTTTTTT
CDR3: CASTLSGQGAEKLFF

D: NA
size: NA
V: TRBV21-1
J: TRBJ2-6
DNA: TGTGCCAGCAGCAAAGCCCTAGGCAGGGCTGGGGCCAACGTCCTGACTTTC
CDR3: CASSKALGRAGANVLTF

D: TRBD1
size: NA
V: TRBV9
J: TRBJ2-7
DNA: TGTGCCAGCAGCGTGGGAAAGGGGGCGAACGAGCAGTACTTC
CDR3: CASSVGKGANEQYF

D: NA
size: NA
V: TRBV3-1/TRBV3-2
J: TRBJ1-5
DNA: TGTGCCAGCAGCCAATCGGGGGTGAGTCAGCCCCAGCATTTT
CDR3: CASSQSGVSQPQHF

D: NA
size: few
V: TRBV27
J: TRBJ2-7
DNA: TGTGCCAGCAGTAAGTACGGGACTCTTAGCTCCTACGAGCAGTACTTC
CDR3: CASSKYGTLSSYEQYF

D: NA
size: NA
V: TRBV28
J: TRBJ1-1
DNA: TGTGCCAGCAGTTTACCCCGGGAGAACACTGAAGCTTTCTTT
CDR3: CASSLPRENTEAFF

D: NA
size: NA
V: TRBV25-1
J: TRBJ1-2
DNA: TGTGCCAGCAGTGACAATGCTAACTATGGCTACACCTTC
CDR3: CASSDNANYGYTF

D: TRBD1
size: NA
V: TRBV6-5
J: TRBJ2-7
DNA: TGTGCCAGCAGTCCTGACAGGGGCTTTACCTACGAGCAGTACTTC
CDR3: CASSPDRGFTYEQYF

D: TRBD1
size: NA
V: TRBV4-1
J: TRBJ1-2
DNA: TGCGCCAGCAGCCTTACAGGGGCTAACTATGGCTACACCTTC
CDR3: CASSLTGANYGYTF

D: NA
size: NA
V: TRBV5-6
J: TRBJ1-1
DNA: TGTGCCAGCAGCCTGAGCTTGGGCAGTGAAGCTTTCTTT
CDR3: CASSLSLGSEAFF

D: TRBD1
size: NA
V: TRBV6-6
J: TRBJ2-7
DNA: TGTGCCAGCAGTCGGGATTCCGGGACAGCGGAATCCTACGAGCAGTACTTC
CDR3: CASSRDSGTAESYEQYF

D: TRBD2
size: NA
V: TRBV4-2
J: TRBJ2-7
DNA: TGTGCCAGCAGCCAAGCTAGCGGGGGGTTAATCTACGAGCAGTACTTC
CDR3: CASSQASGGLIYEQYF

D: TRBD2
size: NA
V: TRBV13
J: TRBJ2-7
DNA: TGTGCCAGCAGCTCGGGACTAGCGGGTTACGAGCAGTACTTC
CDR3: CASSSGLAGYEQYF

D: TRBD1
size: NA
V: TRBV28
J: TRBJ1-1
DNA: TGTGCCAGCAGTTTCGTCGGTGGACAGGGTAACACTGAAGCTTTCTTT
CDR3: CASSFVGGQGNTEAFF

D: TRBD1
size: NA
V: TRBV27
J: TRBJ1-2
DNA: TGTGCCAGCAGTTTATCCCACACCGGGACAGACTACACCTTC
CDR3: CASSLSHTGTDYTF

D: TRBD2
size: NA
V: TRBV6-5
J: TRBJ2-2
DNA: TGTGCCAGCAAGACGGGGGGACGGGCCGGGGAGCTGTTTTTT
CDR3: CASKTGGRAGELFF

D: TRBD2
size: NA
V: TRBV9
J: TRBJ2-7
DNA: TGTGCCAGCAGCGTAGGCGGGACTAGCGTCCACGAGCAGTACTTC
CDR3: CASSVGGTSVHEQYF

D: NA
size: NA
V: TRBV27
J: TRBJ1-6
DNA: TGTGCCAGCAGCAGTACAGGGCCCTCCTATAATTCACCCCTCCACTTT
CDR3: CASSSTGPSYNSPLHF

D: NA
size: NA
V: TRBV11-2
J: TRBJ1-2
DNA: TGTGCCAGCAGCATATACAAGGGGGACTATGGCTACACCTTC
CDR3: CASSIYKGDYGYTF

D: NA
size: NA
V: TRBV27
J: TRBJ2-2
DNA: TGTGCCAGCAGTCTACAGGGAAGGGGCACCGGGGAGCTGTTTTTT
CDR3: CASSLQGRGTGELFF

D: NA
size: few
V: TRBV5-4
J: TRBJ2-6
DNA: TGTGCCAGCAGCCGAATTAGCGGCTCTGGGGCCAACGTCCTGACTTTC
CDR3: CASSRISGSGANVLTF

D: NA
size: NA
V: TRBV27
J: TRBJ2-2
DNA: TGTGCCAGCAGTTTCGAACTCACCGGGGAGCTGTTTTTT
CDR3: CASSFELTGELFF

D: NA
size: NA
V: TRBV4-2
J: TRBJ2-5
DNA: TGTGCCAGCAGCCAATTTTTAACTAGCCAAGAGACCCAGTACTTC
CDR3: CASSQFLTSQETQYF

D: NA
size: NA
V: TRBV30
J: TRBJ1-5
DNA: TGTGCCTGGAGTGCGAAGGGGATTGGCAATCAGCCCCAGCATTTT
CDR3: CAWSAKGIGNQPQHF

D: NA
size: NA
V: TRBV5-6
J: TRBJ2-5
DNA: TGTGCCAGCAGCTTAGAACAGGGAGGGGGAGAGACCCAGTACTTC
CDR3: CASSLEQGGGETQYF

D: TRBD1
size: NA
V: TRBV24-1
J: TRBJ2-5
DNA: TGTGCCACCAGTGACCCGGGACAGGGGCGGGAGACCCAGTACTTC
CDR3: CATSDPGQGRETQYF

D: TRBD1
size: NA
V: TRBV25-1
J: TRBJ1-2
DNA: TGTGCCAGCAGGGGACCGGGACAGACTTACTATGGCTACACCTTC
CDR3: CASRGPGQTYYGYTF

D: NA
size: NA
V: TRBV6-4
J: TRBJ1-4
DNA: TGTGCCAGCAGTGAAGGAGAGTCCCTAGAAACAACTAATGAAAAACTGTTTTTT
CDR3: CASSEGESLETTNEKLFF

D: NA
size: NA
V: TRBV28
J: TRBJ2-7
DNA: TGTGCCAGCACCCCGGGACTTGGGAGCGAGCAGTACTTC
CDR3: CASTPGLGSEQYF

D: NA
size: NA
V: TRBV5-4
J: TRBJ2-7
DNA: TGTGCCAGCAGCTTTGGGGCAGGGGGTATGACTAGCTACGAGCAGTACTTC
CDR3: CASSFGAGGMTSYEQYF

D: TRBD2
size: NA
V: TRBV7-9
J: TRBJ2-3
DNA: TGTGCCAGCAGCTTAGCGCTTCGGCTAGCGGACACAGATACGCAGTATTTT
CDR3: CASSLALRLADTDTQYF

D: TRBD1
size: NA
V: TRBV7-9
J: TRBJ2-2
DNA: TGTGCCAGCAGCAGCCGGGACAGGGGCACCTCTGGGGAGCTGTTTTTT
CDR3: CASSSRDRGTSGELFF

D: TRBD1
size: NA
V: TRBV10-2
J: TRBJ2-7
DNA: TGCGCCAGCCGCCGGGACAGGGACAGAGAGCAGTACTTC
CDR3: CASRRDRDREQYF

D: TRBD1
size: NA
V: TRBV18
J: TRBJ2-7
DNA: TGTGCCAGCTCACCACGACAGGGGGACGACTCCTCCTACGAGCAGTACTTC
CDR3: CASSPRQGDDSSYEQYF

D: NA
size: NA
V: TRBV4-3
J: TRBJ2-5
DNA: TGCGCCAGCAGCCAAGATGCTAGCGCGGGGGAGACCCAGTACTTC
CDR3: CASSQDASAGETQYF

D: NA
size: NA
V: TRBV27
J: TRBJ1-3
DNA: TGTGCCAGCAGTAAACAGCCCTTGAGCTCTGGAAACACCATATATTTT
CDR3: CASSKQPLSSGNTIYF

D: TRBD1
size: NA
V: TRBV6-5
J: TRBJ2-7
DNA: TGTGCCAGCGGATTCCAGACAGGGGCGGCCTACGAGCAGTACTTC
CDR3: CASGFQTGAAYEQYF

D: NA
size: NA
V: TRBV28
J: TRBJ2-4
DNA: TGTGCCAGCTCTACAGCCAAAAACATTCAGTACTTC
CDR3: CASSTAKNIQYF

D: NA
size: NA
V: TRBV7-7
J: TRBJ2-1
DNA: TGTGCCAGCAGCTTAGGGGCAGACAATGAGCAGTTCTTC
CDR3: CASSLGADNEQFF

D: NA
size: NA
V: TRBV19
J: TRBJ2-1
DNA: TGTGCCAGTAGTAAAGGGGGTGGGACAAATGAGCAGTTCTTC
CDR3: CASSKGGGTNEQFF

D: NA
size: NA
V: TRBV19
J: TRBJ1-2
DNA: TGTGCCATCGGCGGGGGGCTCTATGGCTACACCTTC
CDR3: CAIGGGLYGYTF

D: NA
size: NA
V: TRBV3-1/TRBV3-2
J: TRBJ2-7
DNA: TGTGCCAGCAGCCAATCGTGGATAGGGAGAGGTTACGAGCAGTACTTC
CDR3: CASSQSWIGRGYEQYF

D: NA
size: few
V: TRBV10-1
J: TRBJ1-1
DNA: TGCGCCAGCAGTCTTTCGGTAAACACTGAAGCTTTCTTT
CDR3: CASSLSVNTEAFF

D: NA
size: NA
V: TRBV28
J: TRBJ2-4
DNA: TGTGCCAGCAGTCGCGAGTGGGCTCCAGCCAAAAACATTCAGTACTTC
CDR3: CASSREWAPAKNIQYF

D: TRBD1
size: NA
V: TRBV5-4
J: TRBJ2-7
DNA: TGTGCCAGCAGCAGACAGGGGGCGGACGAGCAGTACTTC
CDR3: CASSRQGADEQYF

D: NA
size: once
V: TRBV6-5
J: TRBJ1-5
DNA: TGTGCCAGCATAGGACAGTATAGCAATCAGCCCCAGCATTTT
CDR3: CASIGQYSNQPQHF

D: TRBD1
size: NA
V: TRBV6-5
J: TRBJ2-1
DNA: TGTGCCAGCAGTTACGACAGGGGGGTTTACAATGAGCAGTTCTTC
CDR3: CASSYDRGVYNEQFF

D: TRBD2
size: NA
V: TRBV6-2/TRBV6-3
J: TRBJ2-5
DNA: TGTGCCAGCAGTTACCCCTCCGGGAGGTTAGAGGAGACCCAGTACTTC
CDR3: CASSYPSGRLEETQYF

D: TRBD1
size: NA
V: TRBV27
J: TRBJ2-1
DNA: TGTGCCAGCAGTGGTCCACAGGGGGGTTTGTGGCAGTTCTTC
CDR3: CASSGPQGGLWQFF

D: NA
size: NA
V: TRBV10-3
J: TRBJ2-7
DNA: TGTGCCATCAGTGAAGGGGTCATCACCTACGAGCAGTACTTC
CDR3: CAISEGVITYEQYF

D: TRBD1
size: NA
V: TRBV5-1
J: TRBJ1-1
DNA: TGCGCCAGCACCTCGACAGGGTACACTGAAGCTTTCTTT
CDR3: CASTSTGYTEAFF

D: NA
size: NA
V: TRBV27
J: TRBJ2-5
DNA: TGTGCCAGCAGTTCCAGATTACAAGAGACCCAGTACTTC
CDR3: CASSSRLQETQYF